This T cell receptor (beta chain) was identified during a study of shared clonotypes between healthy human individuals. As to this clone: The sample holds other DNA sequences that translate to the same CDR3.

This CDR3 region has 15 residues. CDR1 WNHNN and CDR2 SYGVQD come from the germline V gene (reference sequence). V lost 0 bases to trimming and J lost 0 bases; unmatched junction nucleotides: 0. Generated by immunoSEQ multiplex PCR, the TCRdb table keeps only in-frame clones and is missing some. There are approximately 1,500,000 clones in the sample; 98% occur only once, and around 0.47% lies in the top ten. The source material was naive CD4+ T cells sorted from blood. The subset denotes: CD45RA+ positively selected. The receptor comes from a man aged 25-40 years in good health. The V and J genes are TRBV10-1 and TRBJ2-3, with 7 bases that match TRBD2. This CDR3 is CASSESSGSTDTQYF. In DNA form, the CDR3 reads TGCGCCAGCAGTGAGTCTAGCGGGAGCACAGATACGCAGTATTTT.